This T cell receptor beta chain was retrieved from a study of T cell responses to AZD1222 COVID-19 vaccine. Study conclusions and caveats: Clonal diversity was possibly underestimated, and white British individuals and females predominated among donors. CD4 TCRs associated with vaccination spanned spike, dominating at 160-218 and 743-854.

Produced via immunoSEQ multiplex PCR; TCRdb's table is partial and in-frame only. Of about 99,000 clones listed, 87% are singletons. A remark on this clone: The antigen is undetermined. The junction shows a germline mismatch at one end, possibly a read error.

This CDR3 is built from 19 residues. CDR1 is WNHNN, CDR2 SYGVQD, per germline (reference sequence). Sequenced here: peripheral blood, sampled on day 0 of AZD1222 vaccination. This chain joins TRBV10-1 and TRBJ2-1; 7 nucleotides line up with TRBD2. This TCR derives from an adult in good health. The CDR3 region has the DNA TGCGCCAGCAGTGAGTCCTGGGGGGTAGCGGGCAACTCCTGCAATGAGCAGTTCTTC. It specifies CASSESWGVAGNSCNEQFF.